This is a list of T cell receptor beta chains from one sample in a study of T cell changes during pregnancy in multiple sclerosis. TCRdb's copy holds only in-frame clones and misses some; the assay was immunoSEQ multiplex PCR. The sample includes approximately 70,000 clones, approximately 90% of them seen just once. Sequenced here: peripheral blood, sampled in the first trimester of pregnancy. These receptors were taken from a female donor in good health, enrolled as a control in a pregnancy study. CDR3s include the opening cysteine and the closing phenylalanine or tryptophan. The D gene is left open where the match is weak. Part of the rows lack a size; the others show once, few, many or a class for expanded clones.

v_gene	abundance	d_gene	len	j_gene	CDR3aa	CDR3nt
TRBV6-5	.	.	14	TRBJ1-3	CASSSGGAGNTIYF	TGTGCCAGCAGTTCGGGGGGTGCTGGAAACACCATATATTTT
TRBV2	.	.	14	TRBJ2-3	CASKLDRPTDTQYF	TGTGCCAGCAAATTAGACAGGCCTACAGATACGCAGTATTTT
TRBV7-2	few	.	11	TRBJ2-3	CASDLTDTQYF	TGTGCCAGCGACTTAACGGATACGCAGTATTTT
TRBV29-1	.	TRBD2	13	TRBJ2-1	CSVEGGLAGKQFF	TGCAGCGTTGAAGGGGGACTAGCGGGAAAGCAGTTCTTC
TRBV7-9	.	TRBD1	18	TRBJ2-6	CASSLSGTGGSGANVLTF	TGTGCCAGCAGCTTATCCGGGACAGGGGGCTCTGGGGCCAACGTCCTGACTTTC
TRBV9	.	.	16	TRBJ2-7	CASSVDIAESSYEQYF	TGTGCCAGCAGCGTAGATATAGCGGAGAGCTCCTACGAGCAGTACTTC
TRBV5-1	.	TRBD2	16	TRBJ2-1	CASSPGSGGSYNEQFF	TGCGCCAGCAGCCCAGGATCGGGAGGGAGCTACAATGAGCAGTTCTTC
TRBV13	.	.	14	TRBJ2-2	CASSSGGQLGELFF	TGTGCCAGCAGCTCCGGGGGACAGCTCGGGGAGCTGTTTTTT
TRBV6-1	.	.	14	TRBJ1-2	CASSEDDTAYGYTF	TGTGCCAGCAGTGAAGATGACACTGCGTATGGCTACACCTTC
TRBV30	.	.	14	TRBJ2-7	CAWSVPGFSYEQYF	TGTGCCTGGAGTGTACCAGGGTTCTCCTACGAGCAGTACTTC
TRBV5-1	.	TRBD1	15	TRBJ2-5	CASSQGQGASLAQYF	TGCGCCAGCAGCCAGGGCCAGGGGGCCTCTTTAGCCCAGTACTTC